The clone carrying this TCR beta chain has just a few counts. Every isolated RNA sample was fully reverse transcribed, so sequencing captured expressed TCRB transcripts. Only in-frame clones appear in the TCRdb table, and some are missing; sequencing was by immunoSEQ multiplex PCR. The repertoire holds roughly 400,000 clones, with 14% as singletons. The data are from a study of beta chain features in type 1 diabetes. CDR3 size: 15 residues. Germline CDR1 and CDR2: PRHDT and FYEKMQ (reference sequence). Trimming shortened V by 5 bases and J by 3 bases, and 17 bases separated the two germline ends. The TCR originated in a man aged 30 to 45 in good health. The rearrangement joins TRBV13 to TRBJ2-7; unclear D gene. The sequencing input was naive CD4+ T cells from blood. The CDR3 region is CASSPRSGKNYEQYF. The CDR3 region has the DNA TGTGCCAGCAGCCCCCGCTCAGGAAAGAACTACGAGCAGTACTTC.